Detailed here is one TCR beta chain. Per sample, no less than 5 micrograms of total RNA were extracted. Primers used in a second PCR of about 6 to 12 cycles were a sample-barcoded 5' primer and a J-beta primer mix. A template-switch adaptor with 12 random nucleotides tagged each cDNA molecule. One entry per CDR3 protein results from TCRdb running MiXCR on the 5' RACE reads. Counted here are about 1 million distinct CDR3 sequences, more than 35% occurring once; the ten biggest clones make up around 18%. The data were obtained in a study of blood T cells in healthy people across ages. The overall study: Per two T cells, template switching captured roughly one barcoded beta molecule.

Looked up from germline, CDR1 is SQVTM and CDR2 is ANQGSEA. V shed 6 bases and J 5 bases; nucleotides not matched to a gene: 7. The CDR3 spans 13 residues. V gene TRBV29-1 combines with J gene TRBJ2-1; 7 nucleotides align to TRBD2. The sequencing sample was made of blood. This clonotype was obtained from a woman in her sixties in good health. Here the CDR3 DNA reads TGCAGCGTCGAGCGGGAACTTGACAATGAGCAGTTCTTC. It is translated as CSVERELDNEQFF.